Listed below are T cell receptor beta chains from one sample, sequenced in a study of technical replicates of blood from several donors. Profiled with immunoSEQ multiplex PCR; TCRdb holds only in-frame clones, not every one. The sample has about 74,000 clones; 85% to 95% are singletons. The source material was T cells isolated from PBMCs. Every receptor here comes from a human donor in good health. Each CDR3 is given with its conserved first and last residue.

J gene | V gene | CDR3 protein
TRBJ1-5 | TRBV18 | CASSPGQIGGGQPQHF
TRBJ2-7 | TRBV4-1 | CASSLTGGEEQYF
TRBJ2-7 | TRBV28 | CASSLEGYEQYF
TRBJ2-1 | TRBV18 | CASSLSGRKINEQFF
TRBJ2-7 | TRBV5-8 | CASSWGQGADEQYF
TRBJ1-1 | TRBV27 | CASSSQGIEAFF
TRBJ2-7 | TRBV28 | CASSSPSGRVAYEQYF
TRBJ1-2 | TRBV6-1 | CASSEGSLNYGYTF
TRBJ2-7 | TRBV6-1 | CASRGGGDLYEQYF
TRBJ2-1 | TRBV28 | CAWSSGGYEQFF
TRBJ1-3 | TRBV7-9 | CASSLFDSRNTIYF
TRBJ1-5 | TRBV2 | CASRAVYQPQHF
TRBJ1-1 | TRBV7-9 | CASSLSGRGDTEAFF
TRBJ1-2 | TRBV28 | CASSPGTGGDHGYTF
TRBJ1-2 | TRBV28 | CASSFNYRGGQYGYTF
TRBJ2-1 | TRBV9 | CASSTAGGPRNEQFF
TRBJ1-5 | TRBV28 | CASSFRDRSTGPQHF
TRBJ1-5 | TRBV27 | CASSSSGRGNQPQHF
TRBJ2-7 | TRBV6-5 | CASKFETGVSYEQYF
TRBJ2-3 | TRBV4-1 | CASTVGTVRFTDTQYF
TRBJ2-7 | TRBV18 | CATSVAFQSYEQYF
TRBJ2-7 | TRBV30 | CAWRGQGALAYEQYF
TRBJ2-1 | TRBV29-1 | CSPKRASYNEQFF
TRBJ1-1 | TRBV5-1 | CASSFGLQTEAFF
TRBJ2-5 | TRBV29-1 | CSVEDLETQYF
TRBJ1-4 | TRBV5-1 | CASKTGGNEKLFF
TRBJ1-5 | TRBV4-1 | CASSQPGQGKKYQPQHF
TRBJ1-1 | TRBV18 | CASSQKNTEAFF
TRBJ1-1 | TRBV4-1 | CASTGQGAIEAFF
TRBJ2-1 | TRBV5-1 | CASSLAGLSSYNEQFF
TRBJ1-3 | TRBV4-1 | CASSQVGEGGGTIYF
TRBJ1-4 | TRBV7-9 | CASGEGTYEKLFF
TRBJ2-2 | TRBV6-6 | CASSPVAVLTGELFF
TRBJ1-1 | TRBV19 | CASSLNGNTEAFF
TRBJ2-5 | TRBV18 | CASSPGETQYF
TRBJ2-3 | TRBV11-3 | CASSLGRPIGTDTQYF
TRBJ1-1 | TRBV5-6 | CASSFFDRFNTEAFF